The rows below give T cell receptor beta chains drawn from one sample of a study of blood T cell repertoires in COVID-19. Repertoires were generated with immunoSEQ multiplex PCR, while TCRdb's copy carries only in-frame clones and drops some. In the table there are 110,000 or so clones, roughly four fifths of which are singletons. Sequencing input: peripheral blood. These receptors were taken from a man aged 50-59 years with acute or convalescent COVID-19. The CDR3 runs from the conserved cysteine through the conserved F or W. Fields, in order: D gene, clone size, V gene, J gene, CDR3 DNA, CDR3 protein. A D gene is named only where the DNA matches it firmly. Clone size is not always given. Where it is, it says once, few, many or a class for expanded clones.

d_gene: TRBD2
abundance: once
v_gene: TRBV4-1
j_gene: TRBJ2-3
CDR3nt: TGCGCCAGCAGCCAACTAAGCCTTCTAGCGGGAGGAACAGATACGCAGTATTTT
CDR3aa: CASSQLSLLAGGTDTQYF

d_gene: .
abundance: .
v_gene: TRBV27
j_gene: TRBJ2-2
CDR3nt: TGTGCCAGCAGTTTAGAGCGGGCGAACACCGGGGAGCTGTTTTTT
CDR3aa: CASSLERANTGELFF

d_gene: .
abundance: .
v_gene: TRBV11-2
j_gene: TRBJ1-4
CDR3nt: TGTGCCAGCAGCTTAGTTGGCGGGGGGGCTAATGAAAAACTGTTTTTT
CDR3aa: CASSLVGGGANEKLFF

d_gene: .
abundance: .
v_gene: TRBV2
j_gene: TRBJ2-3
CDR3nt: TGTGCCACTGGTCTAGTGGCATACACAGATACGCAGTATTTT
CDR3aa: CATGLVAYTDTQYF

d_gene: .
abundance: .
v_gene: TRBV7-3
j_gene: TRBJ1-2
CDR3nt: TGTGCCAGCAGCGAGGGCGTGGGGGGAAACTATGGCTACACCTTC
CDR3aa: CASSEGVGGNYGYTF

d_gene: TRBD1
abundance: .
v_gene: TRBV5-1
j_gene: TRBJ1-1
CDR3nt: TGCGCCAGCAGCTTTCAGGGACAGGGGTCAGAGGCTTTCTTT
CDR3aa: CASSFQGQGSEAFF

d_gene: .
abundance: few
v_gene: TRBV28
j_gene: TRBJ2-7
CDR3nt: TGTGCCAGCAGCCCACTGGCCTACGAGCAGTACTTC
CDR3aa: CASSPLAYEQYF

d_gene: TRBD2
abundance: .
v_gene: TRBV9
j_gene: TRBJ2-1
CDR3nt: TGTGCCAGCAGCGCCACCGGGACTAGCGGATACAATGAGCAGTTCTTC
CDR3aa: CASSATGTSGYNEQFF

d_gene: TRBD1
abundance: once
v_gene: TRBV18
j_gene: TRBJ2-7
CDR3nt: TGTGCCAGCTCACCAAATCAACCGGGACAGGGGTTCTACGAGCAGTACTTC
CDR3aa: CASSPNQPGQGFYEQYF

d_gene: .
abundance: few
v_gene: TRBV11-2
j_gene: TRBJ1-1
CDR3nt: TGTGCCAGCAGCTTAATCCGGTACACTGAAGCTTTCTTT
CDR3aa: CASSLIRYTEAFF

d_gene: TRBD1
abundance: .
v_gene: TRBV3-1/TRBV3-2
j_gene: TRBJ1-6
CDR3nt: TGTGCCAGCAGCCCTCTAAGAAATACCGGGACAGTCTCACCCCTCCACTTT
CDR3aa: CASSPLRNTGTVSPLHF

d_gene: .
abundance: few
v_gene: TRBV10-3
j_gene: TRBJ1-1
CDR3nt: TGTGCCATCACTGGGACACTGGGTAGGAACACTGAAGCTTTCTTT
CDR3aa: CAITGTLGRNTEAFF

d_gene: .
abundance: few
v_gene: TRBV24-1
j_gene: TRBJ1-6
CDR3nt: TGTGCCACCCGACAGGTCTCCTATAATTCACCCCTCCACTTT
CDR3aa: CATRQVSYNSPLHF

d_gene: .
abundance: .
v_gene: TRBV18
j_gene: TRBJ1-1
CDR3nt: TGTGCCAGCTCACAGGAGGTGGTGAACACTGAAGCTTTCTTT
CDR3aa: CASSQEVVNTEAFF

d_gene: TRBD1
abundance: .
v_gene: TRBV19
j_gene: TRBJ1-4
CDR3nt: TGTGCCAGTAGCCCCGGGGGACAGGGGAATGAAAAACTGTTTTTT
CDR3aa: CASSPGGQGNEKLFF

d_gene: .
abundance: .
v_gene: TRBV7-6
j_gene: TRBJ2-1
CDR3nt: TGTGCCAGCAGCCAAGGACTGGAGCAGTTCTTC
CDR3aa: CASSQGLEQFF

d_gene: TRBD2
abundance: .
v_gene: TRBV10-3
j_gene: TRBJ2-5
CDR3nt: TGTGCCATCAGACCAGCGGGGGGGCCGGGGGAGACCCAGTACTTC
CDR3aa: CAIRPAGGPGETQYF

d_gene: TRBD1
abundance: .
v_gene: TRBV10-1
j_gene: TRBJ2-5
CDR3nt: TGCGCCAACCGGGACAGGGAAGAGACCCAGTACTTC
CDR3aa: CANRDREETQYF